The 4 T cell receptor beta chains below all came from one sample that was sequenced in a study of blood T cell repertoires in COVID-19. The table came from immunoSEQ multiplex PCR; TCRdb's copy has only in-frame clones and leaves some out. The sample yields about 150,000 clones, approximately 90% seen once. The sequencing sample was made of peripheral blood. The receptor set was obtained from a young man with COVID-19, enrolled during active disease.

The chain is built from TRBV6-6 and TRBJ1-1, with a possible D match to TRBD1 (5 bases). CDR1 is MNHNY, CDR2 SVGAGI, per germline (reference sequence). This CDR3 is 16 amino acids long. Trimming pared 0 bases from V and 1 base from J, leaving 12 bases between. Here the CDR3 reads CASSYSVGLANTEAFF. CDR3 DNA sequence: TGTGCCAGCAGTTACTCCGTGGGGCTGGCGAACACTGAAGCTTTCTTT.

The chain is built from TRBV5-1 and TRBJ1-2; tentative D call: TRBD1 (5 bases). The CDR3 contains 15 residues. V gave up 2 bases and J gave up 4 bases, with 15 bases separating them. In germline, CDR1 is SGHRS, CDR2 YFSETQ. The CDR3 sequence: CASSLTPGLSYGYTF. The CDR3 nucleotides are TGCGCCAGCAGCTTAACCCCGGGACTTAGCTATGGCTACACCTTC. Combining the CDR3 with reference TRBV5-1 and TRBJ1-2 gives the whole variable domain KAGVTQTPRYLIKTRGQQVTLSCSPISGHRSVSWYQQTPGQGLQFLFEYFSETQRNKGNFPGRFSGRQFSNSRSEMNVSTLELGDSALYLCASSLTPGLSYGYTFGSGTRLTVV.

This clone was detected once. The chain links TRBV4-2 to TRBJ2-3, with TRBD2 matching over 13 bases. Trimming removed 2 bases from V and 3 bases from J; junction bases left unmatched: 2. This CDR3 has 16 amino acids. CDR1 is LGHNA and CDR2 is YNFKEQ in the germline V gene. The CDR3 reads CASSQRTSGSTDTQYF. In DNA form, the CDR3 reads TGTGCCAGCAGCCAAAGGACTAGCGGGAGTACAGATACGCAGTATTTT.

V is TRBV27 and J is TRBJ1-1; D gene uncertain. The CDR3 is made up of 14 amino acids. Germline CDR1 MNHEY, CDR2 SMNVEV (reference sequence). The V end was cut by 0 bases, the J end by 5 bases, with 10 bases between. As DNA, the CDR3 is TGTGCCAGCAGTTTATCTGTCAAACGGACTGAAGCTTTCTTT. This codes for CASSLSVKRTEAFF.